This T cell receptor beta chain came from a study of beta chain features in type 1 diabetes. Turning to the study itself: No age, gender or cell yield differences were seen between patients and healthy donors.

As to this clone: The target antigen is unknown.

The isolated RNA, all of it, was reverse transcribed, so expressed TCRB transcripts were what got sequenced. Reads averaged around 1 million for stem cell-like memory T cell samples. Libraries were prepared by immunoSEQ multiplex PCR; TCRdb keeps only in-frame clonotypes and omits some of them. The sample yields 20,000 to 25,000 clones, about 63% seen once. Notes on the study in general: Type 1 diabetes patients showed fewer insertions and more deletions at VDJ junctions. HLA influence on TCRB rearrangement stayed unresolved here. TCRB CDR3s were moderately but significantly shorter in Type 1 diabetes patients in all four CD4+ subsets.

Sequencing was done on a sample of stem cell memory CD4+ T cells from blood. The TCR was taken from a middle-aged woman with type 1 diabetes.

The CDR3 nucleotides are TGTGCCAGCAGCTTCCGGGACAGGGGGCCGGGGGAGCAGTACTTC. Protein: CASSFRDRGPGEQYF. The V gene is TRBV5-6, the J gene TRBJ2-7, with TRBD1 matching 12 bases. V lost 2 bases, J lost 7 bases, and 7 bases stayed unmatched. Germline assignment: CDR1 SGHDT and CDR2 YYEEEE. This CDR3 region has 15 residues.